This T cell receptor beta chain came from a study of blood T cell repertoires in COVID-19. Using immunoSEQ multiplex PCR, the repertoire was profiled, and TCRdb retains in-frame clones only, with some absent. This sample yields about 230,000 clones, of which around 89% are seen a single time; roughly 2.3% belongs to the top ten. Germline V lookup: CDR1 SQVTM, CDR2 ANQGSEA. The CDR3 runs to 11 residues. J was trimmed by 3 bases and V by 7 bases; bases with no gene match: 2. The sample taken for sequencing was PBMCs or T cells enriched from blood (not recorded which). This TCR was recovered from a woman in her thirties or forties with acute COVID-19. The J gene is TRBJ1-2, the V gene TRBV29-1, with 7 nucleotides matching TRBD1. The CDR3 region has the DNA TGCAGCGGAGGGACAGACTATGGCTACACCTTC. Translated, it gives CSGGTDYGYTF.